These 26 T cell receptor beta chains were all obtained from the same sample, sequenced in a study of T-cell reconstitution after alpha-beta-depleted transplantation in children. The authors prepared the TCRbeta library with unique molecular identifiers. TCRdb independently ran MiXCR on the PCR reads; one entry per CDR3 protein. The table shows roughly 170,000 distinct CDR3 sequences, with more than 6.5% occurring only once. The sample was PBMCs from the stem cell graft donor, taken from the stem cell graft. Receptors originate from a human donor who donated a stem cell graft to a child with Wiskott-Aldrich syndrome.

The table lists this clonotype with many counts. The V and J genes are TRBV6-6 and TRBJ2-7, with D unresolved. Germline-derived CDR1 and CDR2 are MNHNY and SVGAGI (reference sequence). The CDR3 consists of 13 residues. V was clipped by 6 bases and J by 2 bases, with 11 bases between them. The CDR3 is CASSQPQPYEQYF. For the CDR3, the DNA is TGTGCCAGCAGCCAACCGCAACCCTACGAGCAGTACTTC.

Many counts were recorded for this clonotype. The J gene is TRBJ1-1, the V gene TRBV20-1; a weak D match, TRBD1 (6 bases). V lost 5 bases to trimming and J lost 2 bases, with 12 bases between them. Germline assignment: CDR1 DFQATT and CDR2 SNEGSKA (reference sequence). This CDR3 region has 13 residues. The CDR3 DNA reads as TGCAGTGCTGAGGAGGGGGTAAACACTGAAGCTTTCTTT. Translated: CSAEEGVNTEAFF.

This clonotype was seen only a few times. The DNA for the CDR3 is TGTGCCAGCAGTTACCACCCCTACGAGCAGTACTTC. It yields the protein CASSYHPYEQYF. J is TRBJ2-7 and V is TRBV28; D gene uncertain. V lost 4 bases and J lost 2, with 6 bases in between. Germline assignment: CDR1 MDHEN and CDR2 SYDVKM. The CDR3 has 12 residues.

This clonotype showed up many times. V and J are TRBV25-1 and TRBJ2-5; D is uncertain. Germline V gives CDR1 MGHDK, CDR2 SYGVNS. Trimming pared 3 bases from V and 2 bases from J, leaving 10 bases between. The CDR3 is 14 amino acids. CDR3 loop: CASSDRLIQETQYF. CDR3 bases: TGTGCCAGCAGTGATCGACTCATACAAGAGACCCAGTACTTC.

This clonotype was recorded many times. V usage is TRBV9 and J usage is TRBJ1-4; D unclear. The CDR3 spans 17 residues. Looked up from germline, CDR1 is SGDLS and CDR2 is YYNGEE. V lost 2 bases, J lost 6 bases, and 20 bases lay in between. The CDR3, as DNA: TGTGCCAGCAGCGTTTCAGTAGGGCAGACTACTGATGAAAAACTGTTTTTT. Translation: CASSVSVGQTTDEKLFF.

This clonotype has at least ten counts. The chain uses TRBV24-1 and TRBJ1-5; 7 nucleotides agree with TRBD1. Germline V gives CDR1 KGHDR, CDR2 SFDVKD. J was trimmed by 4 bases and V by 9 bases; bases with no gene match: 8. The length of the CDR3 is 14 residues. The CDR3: CATLSPGGNQPQHF. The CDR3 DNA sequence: TGTGCCACCCTTTCACCAGGGGGTAATCAGCCCCAGCATTTT.

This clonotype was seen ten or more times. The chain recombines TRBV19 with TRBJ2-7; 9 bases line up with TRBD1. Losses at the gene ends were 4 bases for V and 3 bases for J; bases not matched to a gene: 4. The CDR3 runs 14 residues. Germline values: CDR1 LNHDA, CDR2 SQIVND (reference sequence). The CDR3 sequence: CASSTDRGYYEQYF. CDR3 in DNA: TGTGCCAGTAGTACGGACAGGGGATACTACGAGCAGTACTTC.

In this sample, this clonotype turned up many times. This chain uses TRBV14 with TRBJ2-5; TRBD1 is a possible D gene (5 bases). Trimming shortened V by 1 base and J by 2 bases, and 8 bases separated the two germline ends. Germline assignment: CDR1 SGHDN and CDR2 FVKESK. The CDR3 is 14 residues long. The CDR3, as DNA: TGTGCCAGCAGCCAAGGGCCAGGGCAAGAGACCCAGTACTTC. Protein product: CASSQGPGQETQYF.

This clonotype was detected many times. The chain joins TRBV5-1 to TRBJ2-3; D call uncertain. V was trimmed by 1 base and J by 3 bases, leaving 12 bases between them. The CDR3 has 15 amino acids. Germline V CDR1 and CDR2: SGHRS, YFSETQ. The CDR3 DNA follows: TGCGCCAGCAGCTTGAGGGCATTGTGGACAGATACGCAGTATTTT. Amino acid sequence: CASSLRALWTDTQYF.

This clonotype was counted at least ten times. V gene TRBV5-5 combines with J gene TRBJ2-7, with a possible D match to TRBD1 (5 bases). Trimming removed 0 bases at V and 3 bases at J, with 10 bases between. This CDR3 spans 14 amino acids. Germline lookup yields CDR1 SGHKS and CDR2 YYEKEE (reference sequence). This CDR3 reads CASSLGPGNYEQYF. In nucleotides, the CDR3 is TGTGCCAGCAGCTTGGGTCCAGGGAACTACGAGCAGTACTTC.

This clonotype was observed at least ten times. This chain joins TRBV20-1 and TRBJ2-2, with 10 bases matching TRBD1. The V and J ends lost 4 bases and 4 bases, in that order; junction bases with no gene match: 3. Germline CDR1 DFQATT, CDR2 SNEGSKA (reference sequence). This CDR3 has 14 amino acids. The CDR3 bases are TGCAGTGCTACCAGACAGGGGGCCACCGGGGAGCTGTTTTTT. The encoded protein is CSATRQGATGELFF.

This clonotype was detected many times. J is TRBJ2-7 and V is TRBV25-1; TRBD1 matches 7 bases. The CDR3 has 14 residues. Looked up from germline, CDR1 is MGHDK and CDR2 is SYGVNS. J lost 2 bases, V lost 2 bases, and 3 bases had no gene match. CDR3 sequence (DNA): TGTGCCAGCAGTGAAAGGACAGGAGCCTACGAGCAGTACTTC. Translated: CASSERTGAYEQYF.

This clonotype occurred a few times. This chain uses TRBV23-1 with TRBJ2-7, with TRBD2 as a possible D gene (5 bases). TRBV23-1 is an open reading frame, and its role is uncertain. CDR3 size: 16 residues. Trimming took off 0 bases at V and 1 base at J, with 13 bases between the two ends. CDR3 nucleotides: TGCGCCAGCAGTCAATCGGACTCTCCGGGATCCTACGAGCAGTACTTC. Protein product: CASSQSDSPGSYEQYF.

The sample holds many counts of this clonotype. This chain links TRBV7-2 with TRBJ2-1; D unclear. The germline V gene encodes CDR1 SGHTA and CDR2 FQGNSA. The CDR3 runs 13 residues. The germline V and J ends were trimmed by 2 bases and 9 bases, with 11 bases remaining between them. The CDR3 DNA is TGTGCCAGCAGCTTATTTGCGGAAACTGAGCAGTTCTTC. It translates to CASSLFAETEQFF. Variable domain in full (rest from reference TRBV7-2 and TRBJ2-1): GAGVSQSPSNKVTEKGKDVELRCDPISGHTALYWYRQSLGQGLEFLIYFQGNSAPDKSGLPSDRFSAERTGGSVSTLTIQRTQQEDSAVYLCASSLFAETEQFFGPGTRLTVL.

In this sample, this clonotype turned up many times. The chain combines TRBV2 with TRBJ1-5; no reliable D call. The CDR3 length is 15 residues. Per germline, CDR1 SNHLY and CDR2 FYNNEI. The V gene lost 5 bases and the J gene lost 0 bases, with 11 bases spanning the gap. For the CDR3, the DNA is TGTGCCAGCAGTTGGGCCCGGGATAGCAATCAGCCCCAGCATTTT. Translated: CASSWARDSNQPQHF.

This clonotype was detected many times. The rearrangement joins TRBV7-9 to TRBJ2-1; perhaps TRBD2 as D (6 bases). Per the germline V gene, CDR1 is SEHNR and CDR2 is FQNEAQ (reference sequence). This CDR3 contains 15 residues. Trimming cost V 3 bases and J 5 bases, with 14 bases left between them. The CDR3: CASSFRVAEDNEQFF. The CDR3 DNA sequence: TGTGCCAGCAGCTTCCGGGTAGCGGAGGACAATGAGCAGTTCTTC.

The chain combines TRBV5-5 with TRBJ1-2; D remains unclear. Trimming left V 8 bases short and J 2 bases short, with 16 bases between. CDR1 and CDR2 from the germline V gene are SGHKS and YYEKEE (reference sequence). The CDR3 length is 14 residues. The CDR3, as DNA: TGTGCCAGGGGCCCTGGGATGAAAAACTATGGCTACACCTTC. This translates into CARGPGMKNYGYTF.

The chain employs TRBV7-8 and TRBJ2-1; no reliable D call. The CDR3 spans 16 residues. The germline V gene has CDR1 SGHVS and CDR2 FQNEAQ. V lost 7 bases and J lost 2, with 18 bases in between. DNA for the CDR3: TGTGCCAGCATCAATCAATCTATTGGGACCTACAATGAGCAGTTCTTC. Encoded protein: CASINQSIGTYNEQFF.

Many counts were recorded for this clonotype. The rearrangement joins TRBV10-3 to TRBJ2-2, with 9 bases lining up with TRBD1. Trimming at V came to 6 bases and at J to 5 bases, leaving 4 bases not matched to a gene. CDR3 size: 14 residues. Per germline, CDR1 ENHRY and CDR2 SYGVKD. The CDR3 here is CAISRDRETGELFF. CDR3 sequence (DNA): TGTGCCATCAGCCGGGACAGGGAAACCGGGGAGCTGTTTTTT.

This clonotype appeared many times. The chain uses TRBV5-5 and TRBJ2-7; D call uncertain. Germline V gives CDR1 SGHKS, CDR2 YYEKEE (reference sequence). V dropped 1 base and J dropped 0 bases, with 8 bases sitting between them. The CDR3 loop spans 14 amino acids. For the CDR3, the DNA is TGTGCCAGCAGCTTGTTGTCTGGCTCCTACGAGCAGTACTTC. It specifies CASSLLSGSYEQYF. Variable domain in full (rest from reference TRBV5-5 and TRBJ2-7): DAGVTQSPTHLIKTRGQQVTLRCSPISGHKSVSWYQQVLGQGPQFIFQYYEKEERGRGNFPDRFSARQFPNYSSELNVNALLLGDSALYLCASSLLSGSYEQYFGPGTRLTVT.

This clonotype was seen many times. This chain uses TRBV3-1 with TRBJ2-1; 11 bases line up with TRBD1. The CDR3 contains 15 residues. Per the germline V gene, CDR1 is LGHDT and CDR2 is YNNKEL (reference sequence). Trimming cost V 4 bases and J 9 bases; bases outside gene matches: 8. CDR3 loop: CASSLPGQGGAEQFF. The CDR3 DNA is TGTGCCAGCAGCCTCCCGGGACAGGGGGGAGCTGAGCAGTTCTTC.

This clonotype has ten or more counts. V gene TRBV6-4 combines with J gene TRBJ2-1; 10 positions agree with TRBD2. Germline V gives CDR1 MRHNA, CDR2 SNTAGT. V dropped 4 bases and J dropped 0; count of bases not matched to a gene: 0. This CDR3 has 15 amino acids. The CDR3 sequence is CASSASGGSYNEQFF. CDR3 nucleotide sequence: TGTGCCAGCAGTGCTAGCGGGGGCTCCTACAATGAGCAGTTCTTC.

CDR3 sequence (DNA): TGTGCCAGCAGTTACTCGGACGAGCAGTACTTC. Translated, it gives CASSYSDEQYF. The chain combines TRBV6-6 with TRBJ2-7, with no clear D. This CDR3 has 11 amino acids. V lost 0 bases, J lost 5 bases, and 2 bases lay in between. CDR1 is MNHNY, CDR2 SVGAGI, per germline (reference sequence).

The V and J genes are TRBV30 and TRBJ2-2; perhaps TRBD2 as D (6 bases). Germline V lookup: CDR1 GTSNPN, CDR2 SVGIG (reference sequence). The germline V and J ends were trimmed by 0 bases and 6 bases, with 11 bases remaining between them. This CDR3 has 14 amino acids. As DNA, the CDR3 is TGTGCCTGGAGTGTACTGGGGGGATCCGGGGAGCTGTTTTTT. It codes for CAWSVLGGSGELFF.

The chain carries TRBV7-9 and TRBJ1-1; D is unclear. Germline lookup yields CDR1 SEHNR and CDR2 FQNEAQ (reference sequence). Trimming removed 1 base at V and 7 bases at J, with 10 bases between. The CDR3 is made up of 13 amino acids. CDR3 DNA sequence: TGTGCCAGCAGCTTAGTGAATCATATTGAAGCTTTCTTT. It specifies CASSLVNHIEAFF. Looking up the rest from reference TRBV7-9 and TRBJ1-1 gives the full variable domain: DTGVSQNPRHKITKRGQNVTFRCDPISEHNRLYWYRQTLGQGPEFLTYFQNEAQLEKSRLLSDRFSAERPKGSFSTLEIQRTEQGDSAMYLCASSLVNHIEAFFGQGTRLTVV.

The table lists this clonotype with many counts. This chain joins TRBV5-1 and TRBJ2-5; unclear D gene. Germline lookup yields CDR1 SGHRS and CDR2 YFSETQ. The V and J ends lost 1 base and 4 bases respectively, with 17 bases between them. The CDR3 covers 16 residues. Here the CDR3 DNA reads TGCGCCAGCAGCTTGATTAACTCTCAGTCTGGAGAGACCCAGTACTTC. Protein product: CASSLINSQSGETQYF. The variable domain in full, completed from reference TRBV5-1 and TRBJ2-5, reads KAGVTQTPRYLIKTRGQQVTLSCSPISGHRSVSWYQQTPGQGLQFLFEYFSETQRNKGNFPGRFSGRQFSNSRSEMNVSTLELGDSALYLCASSLINSQSGETQYFGPGTRLLVL.